The rows below give T cell receptor beta chains drawn from one sample of a study of T cell responses to AZD1222 COVID-19 vaccine. TCRdb keeps only in-frame clones here, not all; method: immunoSEQ multiplex PCR. The table has around 78,000 clones, around 90% seen once. The sample was peripheral blood, taken on day 0 of MenACWY control vaccination. All receptors derive from an adult in good health. Each CDR3 is given with its conserved first and last residue. A D gene is named only where the DNA matches it firmly. Only some rows state a clone size, as once, few, many or a class for expanded clones.

TRBV12-3/TRBV12-4,13,NA,NA,TRBJ1-5,TGTGCCAGCACCTTGACTAGCAATCAGCCCCAGCATTTT,CASTLTSNQPQHF
TRBV7-2,13,NA,NA,TRBJ1-2,TGTGCCAGCAGCTTAGGGGTCATCTATGGCTACACCTTC,CASSLGVIYGYTF
TRBV15,15,NA,TRBD1,TRBJ2-3,TGTGCCACCAGCAAAGGGGACAGGGGGCAAGATACGCAGTATTTT,CATSKGDRGQDTQYF
TRBV5-1,14,few,NA,TRBJ2-3,TGCGCCAGCAGACCGGGACGGAACACAGATACGCAGTATTTT,CASRPGRNTDTQYF
TRBV27,21,NA,NA,TRBJ1-6,TGTGCCAGCAGTTTAAGGGGGAGTGGTTTGGTCCCTATGAATTATAATTCACCCCTCCACTTT,CASSLRGSGLVPMNYNSPLHF
TRBV11-3,13,once,TRBD2,TRBJ2-5,TGTGCCAGCAGCTTTTGGGAGGGAGAGACCCAGTACTTC,CASSFWEGETQYF
TRBV7-3,15,once,TRBD2,TRBJ2-5,TGTGCCAGCAGCCCCGTGGGACTAGCGGGAGAGACCCAGTACTTC,CASSPVGLAGETQYF
TRBV19,16,NA,NA,TRBJ1-5,TGTGCCAGTACCCTTCGCCTAGCTGATAGCAATCAGCCCCAGCATTTT,CASTLRLADSNQPQHF
TRBV29-1,12,NA,TRBD1,TRBJ2-5,TGCAGCTTCGGACAGGGTCAAGAGACCCAGTACTTC,CSFGQGQETQYF
TRBV7-8,15,few,NA,TRBJ1-6,TGTGCCAGCGCCTCACTAGGACAAGACTCTTCACCCCTCCACTTT,CASASLGQDSSPLHF
TRBV10-3,13,NA,NA,TRBJ2-5,TGTGCCATCAGCCTGGATCTCCAAGAGACCCAGTACTTC,CAISLDLQETQYF
TRBV30,14,NA,NA,TRBJ1-2,TGTGCCTGGAGTGTACGACTTTCCAGTAGTGGCTACACCTTC,CAWSVRLSSSGYTF
TRBV4-1,13,NA,NA,TRBJ1-5,TGCGCCAGCAGCCAAGGACAGAATCAGCCCCAGCATTTT,CASSQGQNQPQHF
TRBV11-3,14,NA,TRBD1,TRBJ1-1,TGTGCCAGCAGCCGATCAGGGGGAGGGACTGAAGCTTTCTTT,CASSRSGGGTEAFF
TRBV5-4,16,NA,TRBD2,TRBJ2-3,TGTGCCAGCAGCTTGGTTCGCGGGGGGCGAACAGATACGCAGTATTTT,CASSLVRGGRTDTQYF
TRBV6-2/TRBV6-3,17,NA,NA,TRBJ1-2,TGTGCCAGCAGTTACTCGTCGGCGCGTGGGGCTAACTATGGCTACACCTTC,CASSYSSARGANYGYTF
TRBV28,14,NA,TRBD1,TRBJ1-4,TGTGCCAGCAGTTCGGACAGGGGAAATGAAAAACTGTTTTTT,CASSSDRGNEKLFF
TRBV2,11,NA,NA,TRBJ1-1,TGTGCCAGCAGTGAAGTTCTGCGGGCTTTCTTT,CASSEVLRAFF
TRBV14,14,NA,NA,TRBJ2-2,TGTGCCAGCAGCCCGCGAGGAGGGACCGGGGAGCTGTTTTTT,CASSPRGGTGELFF
TRBV28,15,NA,TRBD1,TRBJ1-1,TGTGCCAGCAGTTCGGAGGGGGCCCCTTACACTGAAGCTTTCTTT,CASSSEGAPYTEAFF
TRBV29-1,11,NA,TRBD1,TRBJ2-5,TGCAGCGGGGGACAGGTTGAGACCCAGTACTTC,CSGGQVETQYF
TRBV6-5,16,once,TRBD1,TRBJ2-5,TGTGCCAGCAGTTCCCCGAGGGGAAGGGGGCGGGAGACCCAGTACTTC,CASSSPRGRGRETQYF
TRBV29-1,14,NA,TRBD1,TRBJ1-1,TGCAGCGTCTCCTGGACAGGGCGCGCCACTGAAGCTTTCTTT,CSVSWTGRATEAFF
TRBV30,15,NA,TRBD1,TRBJ2-6,TGTGCCTGGAGTGTGACAGGGACTGGGGCCAACGTCCTGACTTTC,CAWSVTGTGANVLTF
TRBV30,15,few,NA,TRBJ1-1,TGTGCCTGGAGAGCACGGTTGGGCCTGAACACTGAAGCTTTCTTT,CAWRARLGLNTEAFF
TRBV19,16,NA,TRBD1,TRBJ2-2,TGTGCCAGTAGTGGAGCAGGGGGCGCGGGCACCGGGGAGCTGTTTTTT,CASSGAGGAGTGELFF
TRBV9,13,NA,TRBD1,TRBJ1-1,TGTGCCAGCAGCCCAGGGGGGAACAGAGAAGCTTTCTTT,CASSPGGNREAFF
TRBV11-3,14,NA,TRBD1,TRBJ2-7,TGTGCCAGCAGCCTACAGGGGACCACCTACGAGCAGTACTTC,CASSLQGTTYEQYF
TRBV20-1,11,NA,NA,TRBJ2-1,TGCAGTGCTAGGGGTCCCAAGGAGCAGTTCTTC,CSARGPKEQFF
TRBV19,13,NA,TRBD1,TRBJ1-1,TGTGCCAGTAGCCCCAGGGGGTACACTGAAGCTTTCTTT,CASSPRGYTEAFF
TRBV28,16,few,TRBD1,TRBJ1-5,TGTGCCAGCACCCCTAGTCCCAGGGGGCCCAATCAGCCCCAGCATTTT,CASTPSPRGPNQPQHF
TRBV19,15,NA,NA,TRBJ1-5,TGTGCCAGTAGTACTATCTTAGGGAGCAATCAGCCCCAGCATTTT,CASSTILGSNQPQHF
TRBV5-1,14,NA,NA,TRBJ2-2,TGCGCCAGCAGCTCCGAGTCGAGCACCGGGGAGCTGTTTTTT,CASSSESSTGELFF
TRBV5-1,14,NA,NA,TRBJ1-1,TGCGCCAGCAGCTTTTTGCAGACGAACACTGAAGCTTTCTTT,CASSFLQTNTEAFF
TRBV5-1,15,once,TRBD1,TRBJ1-4,TGCGCCAGCAGCCCAGCCCTGGGACAGGGACAAGGACTGTTTTTT,CASSPALGQGQGLFF
TRBV6-2/TRBV6-3,13,NA,NA,TRBJ1-1,TGTGCCAGCAGTTACCTGTCAGAATCTGAAGCTTTCTTT,CASSYLSESEAFF
TRBV19,16,NA,NA,TRBJ2-5,TGTGCCAGTAGGCCGGGACTTAGCGTGTACCAAGAGACCCAGTACTTC,CASRPGLSVYQETQYF
TRBV2,15,NA,NA,TRBJ1-5,TGTGCCAGCAGTGCTGGAACAGGCTTCAATCAGCCCCAGCATTTT,CASSAGTGFNQPQHF
TRBV9,17,NA,NA,TRBJ2-2,TGTGCCAGCAGCGTAGCCGGGGGAGAGGTACGCACCGGGGAGCTGTTTTTT,CASSVAGGEVRTGELFF
TRBV7-2,13,NA,NA,TRBJ1-3,TGTGCCAGCAGCTTATTTCCTGGAAACACCATATATTTT,CASSLFPGNTIYF
TRBV2,16,NA,TRBD2,TRBJ2-2,TGTGCCAGCAGTGCCGCTTCGGCGGGGGTCACCGGGGAGCTGTTTTTT,CASSAASAGVTGELFF
TRBV2,12,NA,NA,TRBJ1-2,TGTGCCAGCAGTGAAGGGGGGCGAGGCTACACCTTC,CASSEGGRGYTF
TRBV6-5,15,NA,TRBD1,TRBJ1-6,TGTGCCAGCAAGGGACAGCTGCTACTCAATTCACCCCTCCACTTT,CASKGQLLLNSPLHF
TRBV7-2,15,NA,NA,TRBJ1-5,TGTGCCAGCAGCGCTACAGGGTTTAGCAATCAGCCCCAGCATTTT,CASSATGFSNQPQHF
TRBV10-3,14,NA,TRBD1,TRBJ1-2,TGTGCCATCAGCCGACAGGGATCTAACTATGGCTACACCTTC,CAISRQGSNYGYTF
TRBV11-3,17,NA,TRBD2,TRBJ2-1,TGTGCCAGCAACCCTCGACTAGCGGGGGGAACCTACAATGAGCAGTTCTTC,CASNPRLAGGTYNEQFF
TRBV14,14,NA,NA,TRBJ2-7,TGTGCCAGCAGCCACAGGGGTCTTACCTACGAGCAGTACTTC,CASSHRGLTYEQYF
TRBV7-9,16,NA,TRBD1,TRBJ1-3,TGTGCCAGCAGCGCGGGACAGGGAGGACCTGGAAACACCATATATTTT,CASSAGQGGPGNTIYF
TRBV4-3,14,NA,NA,TRBJ1-1,TGCGCCAGCAGCCAAGAGCAGATGAACACTGAAGCTTTCTTT,CASSQEQMNTEAFF
TRBV5-4,14,NA,TRBD1,TRBJ2-7,TGTGCCAGCAGCAGCGGACAGGGGGAAGGCGAGCAGTACTTC,CASSSGQGEGEQYF
TRBV6-5,15,few,TRBD1,TRBJ1-1,TGTGCCAGCAGTAAACAACGGATGACAGGGTTTGAAGCTTTCTTT,CASSKQRMTGFEAFF
TRBV6-2/TRBV6-3,19,NA,NA,TRBJ2-7,TGTGCCAGCAGTTATGGGGCCGCAGGACGCGGACGGGGACCGGACGAGCAGTACTTC,CASSYGAAGRGRGPDEQYF
TRBV9,14,NA,NA,TRBJ2-1,TGTGCCAGCAGCGTTCAGACCACCAGCGATGAGCAGTTCTTC,CASSVQTTSDEQFF
TRBV19,15,once,TRBD1,TRBJ1-2,TGTGCCAGTAGTTCCCGGGACAGGGCTAACTATGGCTACACCTTC,CASSSRDRANYGYTF
TRBV6-5,15,few,NA,TRBJ2-1,TGTGCCAGCAGCCAGGGATTCGGGCCCTACAATGAGCAGTTCTTC,CASSQGFGPYNEQFF
TRBV5-1,15,NA,TRBD1,TRBJ1-6,TGCGCCAGCAGCTTGGGTGGACAGGGGGCTTCACCCCTCCACTTT,CASSLGGQGASPLHF
TRBV10-3,16,few,NA,TRBJ2-3,TGTGCCATCAGTGGATTAGGACCTAGAAGCACAGATACGCAGTATTTT,CAISGLGPRSTDTQYF
TRBV12-2,19,NA,NA,TRBJ2-1,TGTGCAAGTCGCTTCCTCACTGTCAAACAGGACCATTATTTTAATGAGCAGTTCTTC,CASRFLTVKQDHYFNEQFF
TRBV9,14,once,NA,TRBJ2-7,TGTGCCAGCAGCCCGAGGGTGGGGCTGCACGAGCAGTACTTC,CASSPRVGLHEQYF
TRBV3-1/TRBV3-2,15,NA,TRBD1,TRBJ2-2,TGTGCCAGCAGCCGACAGGGGGCAGGCACCGGGGAGCTGTTTTTT,CASSRQGAGTGELFF